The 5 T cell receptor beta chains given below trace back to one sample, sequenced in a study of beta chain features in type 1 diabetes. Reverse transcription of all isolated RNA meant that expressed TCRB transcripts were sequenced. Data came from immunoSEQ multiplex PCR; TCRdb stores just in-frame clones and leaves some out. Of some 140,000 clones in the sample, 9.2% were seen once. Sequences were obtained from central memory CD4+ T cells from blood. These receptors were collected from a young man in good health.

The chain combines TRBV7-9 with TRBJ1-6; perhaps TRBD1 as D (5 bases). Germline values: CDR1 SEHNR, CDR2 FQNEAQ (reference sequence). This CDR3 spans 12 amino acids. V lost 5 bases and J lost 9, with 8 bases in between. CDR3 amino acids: CASSRGGSPLHF. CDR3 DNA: TGTGCCAGCAGCCGGGGGGGTTCACCCCTCCACTTT.

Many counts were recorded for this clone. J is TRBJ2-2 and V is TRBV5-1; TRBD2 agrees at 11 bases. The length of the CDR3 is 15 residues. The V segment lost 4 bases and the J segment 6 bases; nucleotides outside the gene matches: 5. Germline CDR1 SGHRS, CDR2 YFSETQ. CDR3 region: CASSPLAGGPGELFF. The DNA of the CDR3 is TGCGCCAGCAGCCCCCTAGCGGGGGGCCCCGGGGAGCTGTTTTTT.

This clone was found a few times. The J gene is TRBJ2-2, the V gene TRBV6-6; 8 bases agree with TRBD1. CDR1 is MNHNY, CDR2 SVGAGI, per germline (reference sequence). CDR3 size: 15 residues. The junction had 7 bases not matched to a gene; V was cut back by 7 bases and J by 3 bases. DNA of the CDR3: TGTGCCAGCACTCAACAGGGGGGATACACCGGGGAGCTGTTTTTT. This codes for CASTQQGGYTGELFF.

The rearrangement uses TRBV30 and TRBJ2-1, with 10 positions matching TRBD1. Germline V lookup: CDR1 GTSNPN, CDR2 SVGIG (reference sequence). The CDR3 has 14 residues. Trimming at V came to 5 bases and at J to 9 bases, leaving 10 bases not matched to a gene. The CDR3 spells CAWQTGGLRGEQFF. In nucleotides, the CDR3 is TGTGCCTGGCAGACAGGGGGCCTACGTGGTGAGCAGTTCTTC.

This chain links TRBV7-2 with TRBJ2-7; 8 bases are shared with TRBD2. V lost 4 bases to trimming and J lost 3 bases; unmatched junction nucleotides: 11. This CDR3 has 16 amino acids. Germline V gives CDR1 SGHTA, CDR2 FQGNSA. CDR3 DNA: TGTGCCAGCAGCTCGGCTGGGGTTAGCGGGGTCTACGAGCAGTACTTC. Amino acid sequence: CASSSAGVSGVYEQYF.